This is a list of T cell receptor beta chains from one sample in a study of T cells in Graves' hyperthyroidism and ophthalmopathy. TCRdb used MiXCR to reprocess the multiplex PCR reads, holding one entry per CDR3 protein. The profile shows some 800,000 distinct CDR3 sequences, 38% of them singletons. Sequencing used blood. The receptors shown here come from a man between 18 and 35 years old with Graves' hyperthyroidism. The CDR3 runs from the conserved cysteine through the conserved F or W. Fields, in order: D gene, J gene, V gene, clone size, CDR3 DNA, CDR3 protein. D genes are given only for firm matches. Clone size is given for some rows only: seen once, a few or many times, or a class if the clone is expanded.

d_gene: .
j_gene: TRBJ1-6
v_gene: TRBV27
abundance: .
CDR3nt: TGTGCCAGTTCGCTAATCCCCCGATATAATTCACCCCTCCACTTT
CDR3aa: CASSLIPRYNSPLHF

d_gene: .
j_gene: TRBJ1-1
v_gene: TRBV15
abundance: .
CDR3nt: TGTGCCACCAGCAGCGATGGGGGGACTGAAGCTTTCTTT
CDR3aa: CATSSDGGTEAFF

d_gene: TRBD1
j_gene: TRBJ1-2
v_gene: TRBV4-2
abundance: .
CDR3nt: TGTGCCAGCAGCCAAGAGAACCGACAGGGGGGCTATGGCTACACCTTC
CDR3aa: CASSQENRQGGYGYTF

d_gene: .
j_gene: TRBJ1-1
v_gene: TRBV7-9
abundance: many
CDR3nt: TGTGCCAGCAGCTCGGGGGCCACCATTAACACTGAAGCTTTCTTT
CDR3aa: CASSSGATINTEAFF

d_gene: .
j_gene: TRBJ1-5
v_gene: TRBV5-5
abundance: .
CDR3nt: TGTGCCAGCAGCTCTCCGAATAGCAATCAGCCCCAGCATTTT
CDR3aa: CASSSPNSNQPQHF

d_gene: .
j_gene: TRBJ2-3
v_gene: TRBV7-4
abundance: .
CDR3nt: TGTGCCAGCACCCGCTGGGCAGATACGCAGTATTTT
CDR3aa: CASTRWADTQYF

d_gene: .
j_gene: TRBJ2-7
v_gene: TRBV12-3/TRBV12-4
abundance: .
CDR3nt: TGTGCCAGCAGCCTAGAGGGGCAGGGGAGGTACTTC
CDR3aa: CASSLEGQGRYF

d_gene: .
j_gene: TRBJ2-7
v_gene: TRBV12-3/TRBV12-4
abundance: .
CDR3nt: TGTGCCAGCAGCCGACGTTGGGGGGAGTCCTCCTACGAGCAGTACTTC
CDR3aa: CASSRRWGESSYEQYF

d_gene: .
j_gene: TRBJ1-5
v_gene: TRBV10-3
abundance: few
CDR3nt: TGTGCCAGCAGCCCAGCATTAGTTCAGCCCCAGCATTTT
CDR3aa: CASSPALVQPQHF

d_gene: .
j_gene: TRBJ2-7
v_gene: TRBV20-1
abundance: .
CDR3nt: TGCAGTGCGAGTGGTGGGGCTAACCGACCCTTACACGAGCAGTACTTC
CDR3aa: CSASGGANRPLHEQYF

d_gene: TRBD1
j_gene: TRBJ1-5
v_gene: TRBV24-1
abundance: .
CDR3nt: TGTGCCAGCGGTGGGACAGGGGTTGATCAGCCCCAGCATTTT
CDR3aa: CASGGTGVDQPQHF

d_gene: TRBD1
j_gene: TRBJ1-4
v_gene: TRBV7-9
abundance: few
CDR3nt: TGTGCCAGCAGCGATTACCCGGGACAGCCAAATGAAAAACTGTTTTTT
CDR3aa: CASSDYPGQPNEKLFF

d_gene: .
j_gene: TRBJ1-3
v_gene: TRBV20-1
abundance: few
CDR3nt: TGCAGTGCTAGGGATTCTCCTGGAAACACCATATATTTT
CDR3aa: CSARDSPGNTIYF

d_gene: .
j_gene: TRBJ2-7
v_gene: TRBV12-3/TRBV12-4
abundance: .
CDR3nt: TGTGCCAGCAGTTTACGGGGGGCCCGGGAGGACGAGCAGTACTTC
CDR3aa: CASSLRGAREDEQYF

d_gene: TRBD2
j_gene: TRBJ2-2
v_gene: TRBV9
abundance: few
CDR3nt: TGTGCCAGCAGTGGTAGATCGGGAGGACCCGGGGAGCTGTTTTTT
CDR3aa: CASSGRSGGPGELFF

d_gene: .
j_gene: TRBJ1-2
v_gene: TRBV29-1
abundance: many
CDR3nt: TGCAGCGTTGATCAGGGGATTGATGGAGGCTACACCTTC
CDR3aa: CSVDQGIDGGYTF

d_gene: .
j_gene: TRBJ2-7
v_gene: TRBV29-1
abundance: .
CDR3nt: TGCAGCAGGGGCGGCGCCTACGAGCAGTACTTC
CDR3aa: CSRGGAYEQYF

d_gene: TRBD1
j_gene: TRBJ2-5
v_gene: TRBV7-6
abundance: few
CDR3nt: TGTGCCAGCAGCCCCCTGGGACAGGGGGGAACAAAGGAGACCCAGTACTTC
CDR3aa: CASSPLGQGGTKETQYF

d_gene: .
j_gene: TRBJ1-6
v_gene: TRBV2
abundance: many
CDR3nt: TGTGCCAGCAGTGTTAGAGCACAAAATTCACCCCTCCACTTT
CDR3aa: CASSVRAQNSPLHF

d_gene: .
j_gene: TRBJ2-6
v_gene: TRBV7-9
abundance: .
CDR3nt: TGTGCCAGCAGTAGGACACCCATCTCTGGGGCCAACGTCCTGACTTTC
CDR3aa: CASSRTPISGANVLTF

d_gene: TRBD1
j_gene: TRBJ2-7
v_gene: TRBV7-2
abundance: .
CDR3nt: TGTGCCAGCAGACCCGGGACAGCTGGGGAGCAGTACTTC
CDR3aa: CASRPGTAGEQYF

d_gene: .
j_gene: TRBJ2-5
v_gene: TRBV15
abundance: .
CDR3nt: TGTGCCACCAGTACAGGGCCAGAGACCCAGTACTTC
CDR3aa: CATSTGPETQYF

d_gene: .
j_gene: TRBJ1-2
v_gene: TRBV5-6
abundance: .
CDR3nt: TGTGCCAGCAGCTTGGCCGACACCGATATTACCTTC
CDR3aa: CASSLADTDITF

d_gene: .
j_gene: TRBJ1-1
v_gene: TRBV2
abundance: many
CDR3nt: TGTGCCAGCAGTGGGAGGGAGACGAACACTGAAGCTTTCTTT
CDR3aa: CASSGRETNTEAFF

d_gene: TRBD1
j_gene: TRBJ1-6
v_gene: TRBV7-2
abundance: many
CDR3nt: TGTGCCAGCAGCTTGACGACAGGGAGAAGGTCACCCCTCCACTTT
CDR3aa: CASSLTTGRRSPLHF

d_gene: TRBD2
j_gene: TRBJ2-7
v_gene: TRBV5-1
abundance: few
CDR3nt: TGTGCCAGCAGCTTCGCGGGGGAGACTCACGAGCAGTACTTC
CDR3aa: CASSFAGETHEQYF